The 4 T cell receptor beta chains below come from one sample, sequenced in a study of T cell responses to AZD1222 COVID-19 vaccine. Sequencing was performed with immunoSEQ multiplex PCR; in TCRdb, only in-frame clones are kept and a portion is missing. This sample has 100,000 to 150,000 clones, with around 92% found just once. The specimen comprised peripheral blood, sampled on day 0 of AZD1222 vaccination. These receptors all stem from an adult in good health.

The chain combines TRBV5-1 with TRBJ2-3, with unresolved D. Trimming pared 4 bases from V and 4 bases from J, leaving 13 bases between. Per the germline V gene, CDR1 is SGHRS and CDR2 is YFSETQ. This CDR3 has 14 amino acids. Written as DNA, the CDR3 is TGCGCCAGCAGCCTAAACCTCCAAGCAGATACGCAGTATTTT. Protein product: CASSLNLQADTQYF.

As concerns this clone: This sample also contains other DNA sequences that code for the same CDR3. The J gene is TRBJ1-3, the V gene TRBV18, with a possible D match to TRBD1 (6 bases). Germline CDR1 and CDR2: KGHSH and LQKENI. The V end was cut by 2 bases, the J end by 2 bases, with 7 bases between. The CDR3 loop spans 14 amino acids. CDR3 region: CASSPTGTGNTIYF. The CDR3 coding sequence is TGTGCCAGCTCACCAACAGGGACTGGAAACACCATATATTTT.

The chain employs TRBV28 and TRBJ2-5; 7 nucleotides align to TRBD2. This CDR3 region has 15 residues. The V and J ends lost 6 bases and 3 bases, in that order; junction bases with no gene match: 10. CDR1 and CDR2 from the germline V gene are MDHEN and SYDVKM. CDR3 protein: CASRRGGVNEETQYF. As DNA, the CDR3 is TGTGCCAGCAGAAGGGGAGGGGTTAACGAAGAGACCCAGTACTTC.

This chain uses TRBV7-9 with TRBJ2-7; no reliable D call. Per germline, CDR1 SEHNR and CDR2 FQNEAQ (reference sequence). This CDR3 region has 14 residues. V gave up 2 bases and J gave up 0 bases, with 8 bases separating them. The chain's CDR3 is CASSLPRSSYEQYF. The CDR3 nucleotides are TGTGCCAGCAGCTTACCCCGCAGCTCCTACGAGCAGTACTTC.